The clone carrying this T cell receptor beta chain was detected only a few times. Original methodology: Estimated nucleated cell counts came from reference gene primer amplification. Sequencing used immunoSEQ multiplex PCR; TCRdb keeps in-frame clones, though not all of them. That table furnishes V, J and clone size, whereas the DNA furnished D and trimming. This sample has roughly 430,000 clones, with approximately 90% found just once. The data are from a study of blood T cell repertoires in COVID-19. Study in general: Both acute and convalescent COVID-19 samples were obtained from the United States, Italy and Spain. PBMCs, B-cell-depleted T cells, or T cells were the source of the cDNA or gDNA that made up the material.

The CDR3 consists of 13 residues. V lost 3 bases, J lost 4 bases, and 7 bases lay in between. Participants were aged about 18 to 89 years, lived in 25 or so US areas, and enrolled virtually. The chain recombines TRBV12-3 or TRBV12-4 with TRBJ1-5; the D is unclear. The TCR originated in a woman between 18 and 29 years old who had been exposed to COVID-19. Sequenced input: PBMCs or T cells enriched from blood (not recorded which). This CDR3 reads CASSFPGNQPQHF. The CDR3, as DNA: TGTGCCAGCAGTTTTCCGGGAAATCAGCCCCAGCATTTT.